The table lists the clone carrying this TCR beta chain with many counts. Its cognate antigen is unknown. The data originate from a study of T cells in Graves' hyperthyroidism and ophthalmopathy. Findings of the study overall: With a median lead of approximately 6.4 months before onset, the model predicted ophthalmopathy. Most clonotypes expanded in thyroid above 0.001 were likewise present in blood.

Graves' hyperthyroidism was deemed stable absent ophthalmopathy progression within 18 months. Researchers amplified the TCR beta CDR3 regions from RNA transcripts. First-round RT-PCR of the TCR CDR3 relied on the HTBI primer set. Using its own MiXCR run on the multiplex PCR reads, TCRdb lists one record per CDR3 protein. This sample has roughly 700,000 distinct CDR3 sequences, with 17% found just once. The specimen was blood. The source of this sequence is a man in his forties or fifties with Graves' hyperthyroidism.

In DNA form, the CDR3 reads TGTGCCAGCGGTTCGGGACAGGGGGTCGCAGATACGCAGTATTTT. It encodes CASGSGQGVADTQYF. The gene calls are TRBV6-1 and TRBJ2-3; 11 bases agree with TRBD1. This CDR3 comprises 15 residues. The junction had 8 bases not matched to a gene; V was cut back by 8 bases and J by 4 bases. Germline V gene data show CDR1 as MNHNS and CDR2 as SASEGT.